The following is a T cell receptor beta chain sequence with its context. Its recognized antigen is unknown. No clone much larger than this one lies a single base away; base qualities are absent. Germline trimming amounts to 5 bases on V and 3 bases on J, with 9 as the count of junction bases outside the gene matches. The germline V gene specifies MNHNS as CDR1 and SASEGT as CDR2. The CDR3 starts with the cysteine, ends with the phenylalanine, and has 16 residues. The sequence is cut down to CDR3 DNA, 48 bases in frame from base 1. This entry is derived from a study of response to subunit inactivated influenza vaccine (dated by TCRdb to the late 2010s). About the study as a whole: To follow how T cells responded to a trivalent subunit inactivated influenza vaccine, the researchers relied on deep quantitative profiling of the T cell receptor repertoire. Results and caveats for the whole study, not just this receptor: According to the authors, only a limited number of new T cells may be recruited by each seasonal influenza vaccination.

The library was produced with RT-PCR. This sample was sequenced with an Illumina HiSeq 2500. In-frame beta chains were kept once TCRdb had trimmed the public reads at Q25 with fastp and called clones with MiXCR. Rows are combined by CDR3 protein, so each entry shows the most common genes and DNA. For this sample the table gives more than 600,000 distinct CDR3 sequences, of which less than 20% were detected only once. The ten largest account for approximately 10% of the sample. The sample consisted of PBMCs from blood, taken 5 to 6 days after vaccination. This TCR derives from a man aged 50-60 years who received an inactivated influenza vaccine. Donor details come from another sample of the same person, matched by shared clones. The chain was built from TRBV6-1 and TRBJ2-2, and 7 junctional nucleotides match TRBD1. Read as DNA, the sequence is TGTGCCAGCAGTAGACAGGGCCGTTTAGACACCGGGGAGCTGTTTTTT. Its coded protein is CASSRQGRLDTGELFF.